The 22 T cell receptor beta chains in this list originate from one sample, sequenced in a study of blood T cell repertoires in COVID-19. Repertoires were generated with immunoSEQ multiplex PCR, while TCRdb's copy carries only in-frame clones and drops some. The data show about 250,000 clones, 86% seen once. The sequenced sample consisted of peripheral blood. Receptors originate from a woman of 80 years or more with COVID-19, enrolled during active disease.

This clone has just one count. CDR3: CASSPQAEKLFF. The CDR3 DNA is TGTGCCAGCTCACCCCAAGCAGAAAAACTGTTTTTT. This chain connects TRBV18 to TRBJ1-4; D unresolved. Trimming took off 3 bases at V and 8 bases at J, with 7 bases between the two ends. The germline V gene has CDR1 KGHSH and CDR2 LQKENI. CDR3 size: 12 residues.

With regard to this clone: A junction boundary mismatches the germline segment, possibly from a read error. The J gene is TRBJ1-1, the V gene TRBV7-7; 8 bases match TRBD1. Germline values: CDR1 SSHAT, CDR2 FNYEAQ (reference sequence). The CDR3 is made up of 13 amino acids. The CDR3 sequence is CASSLDRGTEAFF. The CDR3 DNA reads as TGTGCTAGCAGCTTAGACAGGGGTACTGAAGCTTTCTTT. Supplemented by reference TRBV7-7 and TRBJ1-1, the full variable domain reads GAGVSQSPRYKVTKRGQDVTLRCDPISSHATLYWYQQALGQGPEFLTYFNYEAQPDKSGLPSDRFSAERPEGSISTLTIQRTEQRDSAMYRCASSLDRGTEAFFGQGTRLTVV.

The gene calls are TRBV18 and TRBJ2-2, with D hard to call. This CDR3 has 15 residues. CDR1 and CDR2 (germline): KGHSH, LQKENI. The V and J ends lost 2 bases and 6 bases respectively, with 13 bases between them. The CDR3 reads CASSPSRSPAGELFF. CDR3 coding DNA: TGTGCCAGCTCACCAAGCAGGTCGCCTGCCGGGGAGCTGTTTTTT.

The chain couples TRBV28 to TRBJ1-2; weak D call: TRBD1 (6 bases). CDR3 length: 14 residues. Deletions cut 6 bases from V and 4 bases from J, with 15 bases between. The V gene's germline CDR1 is MDHEN and CDR2 SYDVKM. This CDR3 is CASRTQTGSYGYTF. DNA for the CDR3: TGTGCCAGCAGAACCCAGACAGGCAGCTATGGCTACACCTTC.

The genes are TRBV18 and TRBJ1-3; D gene ambiguous. CDR1 is KGHSH and CDR2 is LQKENI in the germline V gene. With 2 bases removed from V and 4 bases from J, the gap between germline ends came to 6 bases. The CDR3 length is 13 residues. The CDR3 nucleotides are TGTGCCAGCTCACCAGGCGGGGGAAACACCATATATTTT. It codes for CASSPGGGNTIYF.

The chain is built from TRBV19 and TRBJ1-2, with 7 bases aligning to TRBD1. The CDR3 is 17 residues long. Per germline, CDR1 LNHDA and CDR2 SQIVND (reference sequence). J was trimmed by 7 bases and V by 0 bases; bases with no gene match: 14. CDR3 protein: CASSIDRLNDRASGYTF. CDR3 DNA: TGTGCCAGTAGTATAGATCGTTTAAATGACAGGGCCAGTGGCTACACCTTC.

The chain combines TRBV6-2 or TRBV6-3 with TRBJ1-2, with D possibly matching TRBD1 (6 bases). The CDR3 spans 15 residues. CDR1 MNHEY and CDR2 SVGEGT come from the germline V gene. Trimming removed 6 bases from V and 0 bases from J, with 14 bases in between. DNA for the CDR3: TGTGCCAGCAGCCCCGACAGGCTTACTAACTATGGCTACACCTTC. This codes for CASSPDRLTNYGYTF.

V and J are TRBV2 and TRBJ2-7; 7 bases fit TRBD1. The CDR3 length is 15 residues. Germline assignment: CDR1 SNHLY and CDR2 FYNNEI. V dropped 4 bases and J dropped 0; count of bases not matched to a gene: 6. The CDR3 DNA follows: TGTGCCAGCAGTGCGCGAGGACAGGTCTCCTACGAGCAGTACTTC. Protein product: CASSARGQVSYEQYF.

This sequence joins TRBV5-5 and TRBJ1-1; D ambiguous. V shed 5 bases and J shed 1 base, with 15 bases lying between them. Germline lookup yields CDR1 SGHKS and CDR2 YYEKEE (reference sequence). This CDR3 has 15 residues. The DNA of the CDR3 is TGTGCCAGCAGTTCGACCGGGGTAGCGAACACTGAAGCTTTCTTT. Translated, it gives CASSSTGVANTEAFF.

The chain uses TRBV3-1 (or the pseudogene TRBV3-2) and TRBJ1-4; 7 bases align to TRBD1. The germline V gene has CDR1 LGHDT and CDR2 YNNKEL (reference sequence). The ends lost 1 base at V and 3 bases at J; junction bases unmatched: 2. There are 15 residues in the CDR3. CDR3 sequence: CASSQAQGANEKLFF. Written as DNA, the CDR3 is TGTGCCAGCAGCCAAGCTCAGGGGGCTAATGAAAAACTGTTTTTT.

The J gene is TRBJ2-3, the V gene TRBV7-2, with 15 bases matching TRBD2. This CDR3 is 18 amino acids long. The germline V gene has CDR1 SGHTA and CDR2 FQGNSA. The V and J ends lost 1 base and 5 bases, in that order; junction bases with no gene match: 7. The CDR3 region has the DNA TGTGCCAGCAGCTTAGAAGGACTAGCGGGGGGGCTCAGAGATACGCAGTATTTT. The encoded protein is CASSLEGLAGGLRDTQYF. The full variable domain, rest sourced from reference TRBV7-2 and TRBJ2-3, is GAGVSQSPSNKVTEKGKDVELRCDPISGHTALYWYRQSLGQGLEFLIYFQGNSAPDKSGLPSDRFSAERTGGSVSTLTIQRTQQEDSAVYLCASSLEGLAGGLRDTQYFGPGTRLTVL.

V is TRBV10-3 and J is TRBJ1-4, with a possible D match to TRBD1 (5 bases). Germline CDR1 reads ENHRY; CDR2 reads SYGVKD. The CDR3 has 14 residues. V lost 3 bases and J 7 bases, leaving 12 bases between the germline ends. The CDR3 DNA sequence: TGTGCCATCAGTGATTCAGGGTCGGTTGAAAAACTGTTTTTT. Protein: CAISDSGSVEKLFF.

The rearrangement uses TRBV29-1 and TRBJ2-4; 7 bases map to TRBD1. This CDR3 spans 12 amino acids. The J segment lost 6 bases and the V segment lost 4 bases, leaving 3 bases of the junction unmatched. Germline V gives CDR1 SQVTM, CDR2 ANQGSEA. DNA for the CDR3: TGCAGCGTTGTTTCAGGGGGAAACATTCAGTACTTC. Translating it yields CSVVSGGNIQYF. Full variable domain (rest looked up from reference TRBV29-1 and TRBJ2-4): SAVISQKPSRDICQRGTSLTIQCQVDSQVTMMFWYRQQPGQSLTLIATANQGSEATYESGFVIDKFPISRPNLTFSTLTVSNMSPEDSSIYLCSVVSGGNIQYFGAGTRLSVL.

The genes are TRBV18 and TRBJ1-2; TRBD1 matches at 8 bases. The ends lost 2 bases at V and 6 bases at J; junction bases unmatched: 8. The length of the CDR3 is 15 residues. Germline-derived CDR1 and CDR2 are KGHSH and LQKENI. The CDR3 DNA sequence: TGTGCCAGCTCACCATACGACCCAGGGGGCGATGGCTACACCTTC. Its protein product is CASSPYDPGGDGYTF.

The CDR3 region is CASSLDADNTEAFF. DNA of the CDR3: TGCGCCAGCAGCTTGGACGCGGATAACACTGAAGCTTTCTTT. The chain couples TRBV5-1 to TRBJ1-1; D remains ambiguous. The germline V and J ends were trimmed by 0 bases and 2 bases, with 8 bases remaining between them. The CDR3 sequence is 14 residues long. Per the germline V gene, CDR1 is SGHRS and CDR2 is YFSETQ.

The chain is built from TRBV10-3 and TRBJ2-5; D might be TRBD2 (5 bases). Deletions cut 2 bases from V and 5 bases from J, with 15 bases between. The germline V gene has CDR1 ENHRY and CDR2 SYGVKD. The CDR3 length is 15 residues. CDR3 sequence: CAISEKALAGETQYF. CDR3 bases: TGTGCCATCAGTGAGAAGGCCCTAGCCGGGGAGACCCAGTACTTC.

The chain uses TRBV28 and TRBJ1-6; possibly TRBD1 for D (6 bases). The CDR3 consists of 17 residues. V shed 3 bases and J shed 6 bases, with 18 bases lying between them. The V gene's germline CDR1 is MDHEN and CDR2 SYDVKM. CDR3 sequence reads: CASSFSPRGISNSPLHF. DNA for the CDR3: TGTGCCAGCAGTTTCTCACCCAGGGGAATCAGTAATTCACCCCTCCACTTT.

The CDR3 nucleotides read TGTGCCAGCAGTGATCCCCAGAGGAGCAGCACAGATACGCAGTATTTT. This encodes CASSDPQRSSTDTQYF. The chain is built from TRBV28 and TRBJ2-3; D uncertain. V lost 5 bases to trimming and J lost 0 bases, with 15 bases between them. Germline V lookup: CDR1 MDHEN, CDR2 SYDVKM. This CDR3 spans 16 amino acids. Full variable domain (rest looked up from reference TRBV28 and TRBJ2-3): DVKVTQSSRYLVKRTGEKVFLECVQDMDHENMFWYRQDPGLGLRLIYFSYDVKMKEKGDIPEGYSVSREKKERFSLILESASTNQTSMYLCASSDPQRSSTDTQYFGPGTRLTVL.

The chain recombines TRBV6-5 with TRBJ1-5, with D unclear. The CDR3 runs to 12 residues. V was pared by 10 bases and J by 4 bases, with 11 bases between. The germline CDR1 and CDR2 sequences are MNHEY and SVGAGI. This CDR3 is CATGERNQPQHF. The CDR3 DNA follows: TGTGCCACCGGGGAACGTAATCAGCCCCAGCATTTT.

This rearrangement joins TRBV19 to TRBJ2-5; 9 bases line up with TRBD2. The V and J ends lost 2 bases and 5 bases, in that order; junction bases with no gene match: 6. The CDR3 is 15 amino acids. The germline V gene encodes CDR1 LNHDA and CDR2 SQIVND (reference sequence). The CDR3 DNA sequence: TGTGCCAGTAGTATATGGCGGGGGGGCGATGAGACCCAGTACTTC. As protein: CASSIWRGGDETQYF.

This clone was seen only a few times. This sequence joins TRBV7-3 and TRBJ1-6; 11 bases are shared with TRBD1. Germline assignment: CDR1 SGHTA and CDR2 FQGTGA. The CDR3 has 15 residues. The trim removed 2 bases at V and 14 bases at J, leaving 8 bases unmatched. This CDR3 reads CASSLLPPGQGALHF. The CDR3 nucleotides are TGTGCCAGCAGCTTACTCCCACCGGGACAGGGGGCCCTCCACTTT. Using reference TRBV7-3 and TRBJ1-6 for the parts outside the CDR3, the full variable domain is GAGVSQTPSNKVTEKGKYVELRCDPISGHTALYWYRQSLGQGPEFLIYFQGTGAADDSGLPNDRFFAVRPEGSVSTLKIQRTERGDSAVYLCASSLLPPGQGALHFGNGTRLTVT.

The V gene is TRBV4-3, the J gene TRBJ2-7; 7 bases are shared with TRBD1. The CDR3 covers 15 residues. V shed 1 base, J shed 3 bases, and the junction held 6 bases outside the gene matches. Per germline, CDR1 LGHNA and CDR2 YSLEER. The CDR3 DNA reads as TGCGCCAGCAGCCAAGCTAATGGACAGGACTACGAGCAGTACTTC. This translates into CASSQANGQDYEQYF.